This T cell receptor (beta chain) was observed in a study of blood T cells in healthy people across ages. Across the whole study: About one barcoded beta molecule per two T cells was the capture yield of template switching.

Between the trimmed V and J ends, which lost 3 bases and 10 bases, there was a span of 16 bases. The CDR3 covers 14 residues. Germline V gene data show CDR1 as MNHEY and CDR2 as SMNVEV (reference sequence). A second PCR, run for about 7 to 11 cycles, used a sample-barcoded 5' primer plus a J-beta primer mix. Each CDR3 protein is one row after TCRdb ran MiXCR on the 5' RACE reads. There are under 1 million distinct CDR3 sequences in the sample; roughly 44% occur only once, and under 20% lies in the top ten. The chain carries TRBV27 and TRBJ2-1, with a weak D call TRBD2 (6 bases). The sample comprised blood. This TCR was sampled from a man in his 60s in good health. In DNA, the CDR3 is TGTGCCAGCAGTTTCCCGGGAGCTCTCGGAGAGCAGTTCTTC. Translating it yields CASSFPGALGEQFF.